This T cell receptor (beta chain) appears in the sequencing data of a study of blood T cell repertoires in COVID-19. In the original workflow: Quantification of nucleated cells was approximated via reference gene primer amplification. Measured with immunoSEQ multiplex PCR; TCRdb has only the in-frame clones, and not every one. The V and J calls and clone size were taken over from that table, and D and trimming were inferred from the DNA. The table has about 200,000 clones, about 83% seen once. With 0 bases removed from V and 2 bases from J, the gap between germline ends came to 24 bases. This CDR3 has 20 amino acids. Germline V gives CDR1 LGHDT, CDR2 YNNKEL (reference sequence).

The V gene is TRBV3-1 (or the pseudogene TRBV3-2), the J gene TRBJ2-3; D is possibly TRBD1 (6 bases). Sample: PBMCs or T cells enriched from blood (not recorded which). This receptor was taken from a woman aged 50 to 60 who had been exposed to COVID-19. The CDR3 reads CASSQDRRAPSGAATDTQYF. CDR3 DNA: TGTGCCAGCAGCCAAGACCGCCGGGCCCCCTCAGGGGCGGCCACAGATACGCAGTATTTT.